These 6 T cell receptor beta chains were sequenced from one sample in a study of monozygotic twins with inflammatory bowel disease. TCRdb re-called the 5' RACE reads and shows each CDR3 protein once, DNA omitted. This listing includes about 380,000 distinct CDR3 sequences. Source material: blood. These receptors were obtained from a human donor with ulcerative colitis or Crohn's disease, or a healthy co-twin of an affected twin (not recorded which).

The chain has TRBV19 and TRBJ1-1; TCRdb designates TRBD1, a call that cannot be tested without DNA. The CDR3 runs to 15 residues. Looked up from germline, CDR1 is LNHDA and CDR2 is SQIVND (reference sequence). This chain's CDR3 is CASSRDREVSTEAFF.

The chain recombines TRBV4-1 with TRBJ2-2; TCRdb lists TRBD1, though no DNA is available to test this call. This CDR3 contains 14 residues. CDR1 MGHRA and CDR2 YSYEKL come from the germline V gene. The CDR3 is CASHGQGGTGELFF.

The CDR3 protein is CASSLVPPNIQYF. The gene calls are TRBV7-2 and TRBJ2-4; TCRdb reports TRBD1, a call that lacks DNA to check it against. This CDR3 comprises 13 residues. In germline, CDR1 is SGHTA, CDR2 FQGNSA.

This chain links TRBV6-5 with TRBJ2-5; there is no DNA to check the TCRdb D call of TRBD1. This CDR3 is built from 15 residues. Germline V gene data show CDR1 as MNHEY and CDR2 as SVGAGI. The chain's CDR3 is CASSYAGGRQETQYF.

This rearrangement joins TRBV28 to TRBJ2-7. The CDR3 contains 14 residues. The germline CDR1 and CDR2 sequences are MDHEN and SYDVKM. The CDR3 reads CASSLNWSSYEQYF. The variable domain in full, completed from reference TRBV28 and TRBJ2-7, reads DVKVTQSSRYLVKRTGEKVFLECVQDMDHENMFWYRQDPGLGLRLIYFSYDVKMKEKGDIPEGYSVSREKKERFSLILESASTNQTSMYLCASSLNWSSYEQYFGPGTRLTVT.

J is TRBJ2-7 and V is TRBV3-1; TCRdb returns TRBD1, unconfirmable since there is no DNA. CDR1 and CDR2 (germline): LGHDT, YNNKEL (reference sequence). The CDR3 is 15 amino acids. This chain's CDR3 is CASSREDSRIYEQYF.